This TCR beta chain comes out of a study of identical twins. General study points: Interpretation of the results relied on cross-sectional statistical analysis and not on following the same donors. Whereas memory repertoires showed no such difference, abundant cord blood beta clonotypes carried fewer insertions.

A universal primer site arose from template switching, and cDNA bore unique molecular identifiers. TCRdb reprocessed the 5' RACE reads with MiXCR, giving one entry per CDR3 protein. The sample lists 1,800,000 or so distinct CDR3 sequences; around a third were seen once. CDR1 MNHEY and CDR2 SVGEGT come from the germline V gene. The CDR3 is 14 amino acids. On this clonotype itself: Its antigen remains unknown.

Healthy Caucasian donors formed the entire cohort. The V and J genes are TRBV6-2 or TRBV6-3 and TRBJ2-1, with D unresolved. With the DNA end fitting TRBJ2-7 better, the J assignment may be wrong. The sample taken for sequencing was cord blood. The clonotype comes from a newborn girl in good health. CDR3 sequence reads: CASSYSIKTGEQYF. The DNA of the CDR3 is TGTGCCAGCAGTTACTCAATCAAAACTGGCGAGCAGTACTTC.